This T cell receptor beta chain was recorded in a study of blood T cell repertoires in COVID-19. Across the whole study: Acute and convalescent COVID-19 specimens originated in the United States, Italy and Spain.

Seattle's enrolled individuals joined amid active infection and were then monitored longitudinally. Per the original data handling: Estimates of nucleated cell counts were drawn from the amplification of reference gene primers. Here immunoSEQ multiplex PCR was the method, and the copy in TCRdb shows in-frame clones only, minus some. V and J calls and clone size are copied from that table; D and trimming were computed from the DNA. In the table there are over 150,000 clones, roughly 84% of which are singletons. The clonotype comes from an older man with COVID-19, enrolled during active disease. Sample: peripheral blood.

The CDR3 DNA is TGTGCCAGCAGTGAGGGCCTTAACTATGGCTACACCTTC. This codes for CASSEGLNYGYTF. The V gene is TRBV2, the J gene TRBJ1-2; no definite D call. The CDR3 contains 13 residues. Germline V gene data show CDR1 as SNHLY and CDR2 as FYNNEI. Trimming removed 3 bases from V and 1 base from J, with 6 bases in between.